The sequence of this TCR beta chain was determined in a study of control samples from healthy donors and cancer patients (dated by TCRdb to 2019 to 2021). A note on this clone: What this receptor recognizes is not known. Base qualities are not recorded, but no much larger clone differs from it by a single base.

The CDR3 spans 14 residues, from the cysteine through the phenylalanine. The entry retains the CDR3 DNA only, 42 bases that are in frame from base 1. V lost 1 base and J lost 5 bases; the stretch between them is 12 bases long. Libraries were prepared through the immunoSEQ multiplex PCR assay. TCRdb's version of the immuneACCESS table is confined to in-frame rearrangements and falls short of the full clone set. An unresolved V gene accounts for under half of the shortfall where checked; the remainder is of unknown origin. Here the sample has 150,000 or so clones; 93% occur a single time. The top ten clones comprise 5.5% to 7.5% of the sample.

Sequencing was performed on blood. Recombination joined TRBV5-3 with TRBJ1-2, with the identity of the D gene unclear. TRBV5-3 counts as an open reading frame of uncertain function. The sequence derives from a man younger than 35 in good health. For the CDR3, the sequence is CARSLLRMDYGYTF. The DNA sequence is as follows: TGTGCCAGAAGCTTGCTACGGATGGATTATGGCTACACCTTC.